The rows below give T cell receptor beta chains drawn from one sample of a study of cytomegalovirus exposure and HLA in healthy donors. Clones were read by immunoSEQ multiplex PCR, and TCRdb kept only the in-frame ones, dropping some. The data hold 130,000 to 150,000 clones, with around 80% observed a single time. The sample was PBMCs. Receptors were obtained from a man younger than 40 in good health and CMV-seronegative. Both conserved end residues are part of each CDR3. Each record gives: CDR3 protein, CDR3 DNA, D gene, V gene, J gene, clone size. The D gene is left open where the match is weak. Part of the rows lack a size; the others show once, few, many or a class for expanded clones.

CDR3 protein: CASTMTGELFF
CDR3 DNA: TGTGCCAGCACCATGACCGGGGAGCTGTTTTTT
D gene: NA
V gene: TRBV6-5
J gene: TRBJ2-2
clone size: few

CDR3 protein: CAISEGTGLNTEAFF
CDR3 DNA: TGTGCCATCAGTGAGGGGACAGGATTGAACACTGAAGCTTTCTTT
D gene: TRBD1
V gene: TRBV10-3
J gene: TRBJ1-1
clone size: NA

CDR3 protein: CASRRGTGPQHSSTDTQYF
CDR3 DNA: TGCGCCAGCAGACGCGGGACAGGGCCTCAACACTCTAGCACAGATACGCAGTATTTT
D gene: TRBD1
V gene: TRBV5-1
J gene: TRBJ2-3
clone size: NA

CDR3 protein: CATSRVTSGGAGELFF
CDR3 DNA: TGTGCCACCAGCAGAGTAACTAGCGGCGGGGCCGGGGAGCTGTTTTTT
D gene: TRBD2
V gene: TRBV15
J gene: TRBJ2-2
clone size: NA

CDR3 protein: CASIAAGKETQYF
CDR3 DNA: TGTGCCAGCATTGCAGCCGGGAAAGAGACCCAGTACTTC
D gene: NA
V gene: TRBV28
J gene: TRBJ2-5
clone size: NA

CDR3 protein: CASSYSRTGVGQPQHF
CDR3 DNA: TGTGCCAGCAGTTACTCTCGGACAGGGGTCGGTCAGCCCCAGCATTTT
D gene: TRBD1
V gene: TRBV6-5
J gene: TRBJ1-5
clone size: NA

CDR3 protein: CASSPGLKRGETQYF
CDR3 DNA: TGTGCCAGCAGCCCCGGACTAAAGAGAGGCGAGACCCAGTACTTC
D gene: NA
V gene: TRBV28
J gene: TRBJ2-5
clone size: NA

CDR3 protein: CASSRTGPEDTIYF
CDR3 DNA: TGTGCCAGCAGCAGGACAGGCCCGGAGGACACCATATATTTT
D gene: TRBD1
V gene: TRBV6-1
J gene: TRBJ1-3
clone size: NA

CDR3 protein: CASSLEGLSSYNEQFF
CDR3 DNA: TGCGCCAGCAGCTTGGAGGGACTGAGCTCCTACAATGAGCAGTTCTTC
D gene: NA
V gene: TRBV5-1
J gene: TRBJ2-1
clone size: few

CDR3 protein: CASSPPRTSGTARFLHEQYF
CDR3 DNA: TGTGCCAGCAGTCCCCCGCGGACTAGCGGGACCGCCAGGTTCCTCCACGAGCAGTACTTC
D gene: TRBD2
V gene: TRBV7-8
J gene: TRBJ2-7
clone size: NA

CDR3 protein: CASSTQGGPYEQYF
CDR3 DNA: TGTGCCAGTAGTACGCAGGGAGGCCCCTACGAGCAGTACTTC
D gene: NA
V gene: TRBV19
J gene: TRBJ2-7
clone size: NA

CDR3 protein: CASSLGTSENEQFF
CDR3 DNA: TGCGCCAGCAGCTTGGGGACTAGCGAAAATGAGCAGTTCTTC
D gene: TRBD2
V gene: TRBV5-1
J gene: TRBJ2-1
clone size: NA

CDR3 protein: CASSFPNTGKGEAFF
CDR3 DNA: TGTGCCAGCAGCTTTCCCAACACGGGGAAGGGTGAAGCTTTCTTT
D gene: NA
V gene: TRBV7-8
J gene: TRBJ1-1
clone size: few

CDR3 protein: CASSPLVGGGAGPQETQYF
CDR3 DNA: TGCGCCAGCAGCCCCCTCGTAGGCGGGGGGGCCGGGCCACAAGAGACCCAGTACTTC
D gene: TRBD2
V gene: TRBV4-1
J gene: TRBJ2-5
clone size: NA

CDR3 protein: CASSQIGDLADTQYF
CDR3 DNA: TGCGCCAGCAGCCAAATCGGAGACCTCGCAGATACGCAGTATTTT
D gene: NA
V gene: TRBV4-1
J gene: TRBJ2-3
clone size: once

CDR3 protein: CASSLGGLAGGETQYF
CDR3 DNA: TGTGCCAGCAGTTTGGGCGGACTAGCGGGGGGAGAGACCCAGTACTTC
D gene: TRBD2
V gene: TRBV27
J gene: TRBJ2-5
clone size: once

CDR3 protein: CSVKAGGDTQYF
CDR3 DNA: TGCAGCGTCAAAGCGGGGGGGGATACGCAGTATTTT
D gene: TRBD2
V gene: TRBV29-1
J gene: TRBJ2-3
clone size: NA

CDR3 protein: CATIWPHSPLHF
CDR3 DNA: TGTGCCACAATCTGGCCCCATTCACCCCTCCACTTT
D gene: NA
V gene: TRBV2
J gene: TRBJ1-6
clone size: once

CDR3 protein: CASSLVGLAAYEQYF
CDR3 DNA: TGCGCCAGCAGCTTGGTAGGGCTAGCGGCCTACGAGCAGTACTTC
D gene: TRBD2
V gene: TRBV5-1
J gene: TRBJ2-7
clone size: NA

CDR3 protein: CASSIRGLYGYTF
CDR3 DNA: TGTGCCAGTAGTATCAGGGGGCTGTATGGCTACACCTTC
D gene: TRBD1
V gene: TRBV19
J gene: TRBJ1-2
clone size: NA

CDR3 protein: CASSEERGPGNTIYF
CDR3 DNA: TGTGCCAGCAGTGAAGAAAGGGGGCCGGGAAACACCATATATTTT
D gene: TRBD1
V gene: TRBV2
J gene: TRBJ1-3
clone size: NA

CDR3 protein: CASRLDTSGNTGELFF
CDR3 DNA: TGTGCCAGCAGGCTCGACACTAGCGGGAACACCGGGGAGCTGTTTTTT
D gene: TRBD2
V gene: TRBV5-6
J gene: TRBJ2-2
clone size: NA

CDR3 protein: CASKGQVTDTQYF
CDR3 DNA: TGTGCCAGCAAAGGACAGGTCACAGATACGCAGTATTTT
D gene: TRBD1
V gene: TRBV27
J gene: TRBJ2-3
clone size: NA

CDR3 protein: CASSPTGAANYGYTF
CDR3 DNA: TGTGCCAGCAGTCCTACAGGGGCCGCTAACTATGGCTACACCTTC
D gene: TRBD1
V gene: TRBV28
J gene: TRBJ1-2
clone size: NA

CDR3 protein: CASGGDGNTIYF
CDR3 DNA: TGCGCCAGCGGGGGGGACGGAAACACCATATATTTT
D gene: NA
V gene: TRBV5-1
J gene: TRBJ1-3
clone size: NA

CDR3 protein: CASRGGGGQPQHF
CDR3 DNA: TGTGCCAGCAGGGGAGGGGGGGGCCAGCCCCAGCATTTT
D gene: NA
V gene: TRBV6-1
J gene: TRBJ1-5
clone size: NA